A selection of T cell receptor beta chains follows, all from one sample in a study of technical replicates of blood from a handful of donors. Some clones are missing from TCRdb's copy, which holds only in-frame ones; the method was immunoSEQ multiplex PCR. The sample shows approximately 87,000 clones, approximately 95% of them seen only once. The sequenced sample consisted of T cells isolated from PBMCs. The receptor set was obtained from a human donor in good health. CDR3s include the opening cysteine and the closing phenylalanine or tryptophan. D genes are given only for firm matches. Not all rows give a size; the values are once, few, many and, for expanded clones, a class.

D gene	J gene	clone size	V gene	CDR3 protein	CDR3 DNA
.	TRBJ1-1	.	TRBV6-4	CASSEGGNTEAFF	TGTGCCAGCAGTGAGGGGGGAAACACTGAAGCTTTCTTT
TRBD1	TRBJ2-7	.	TRBV7-2	CASSLALTGGEQYF	TGTGCCAGCAGCTTAGCGCTGACAGGGGGGGAGCAGTACTTC
TRBD1	TRBJ2-1	.	TRBV10-3	CAISGGNFLQSGTGGSNEQFF	TGTGCCATCAGCGGGGGGAACTTTCTTCAGTCCGGGACAGGGGGAAGCAATGAGCAGTTCTTC
TRBD1	TRBJ2-7	.	TRBV18	CASSPSYRGPYEQYF	TGTGCCAGCTCTCCATCTTACAGGGGGCCCTACGAGCAGTACTTC
.	TRBJ2-1	.	TRBV5-1	CASSMLSTYNEQFF	TGCGCCAGCAGCATGTTAAGCACCTACAATGAGCAGTTCTTC
.	TRBJ2-2	.	TRBV6-5	CASSYGLTGELFF	TGTGCCAGCAGTTACGGGCTCACCGGGGAGCTGTTTTTT
.	TRBJ2-5	.	TRBV28	CASSLMGRETQYF	TGTGCCAGCAGTTTAATGGGGAGGGAGACCCAGTACTTC
TRBD1	TRBJ2-1	.	TRBV5-6	CASSPDRVSYNEQFF	TGTGCCAGCAGCCCAGACAGGGTTTCCTACAATGAGCAGTTCTTC
TRBD2	TRBJ2-4	.	TRBV7-9	CASSFWLAGGLAKNIQYF	TGTGCCAGCAGCTTCTGGCTAGCGGGAGGCTTAGCCAAAAACATTCAGTACTTC
.	TRBJ1-1	.	TRBV21-1	CASSTRQSNTEAFF	TGTGCCAGCAGCACCCGACAGAGCAACACTGAAGCTTTCTTT
.	TRBJ2-6	.	TRBV21-1	CASRPKVGYLGPANVLTF	TGTGCCAGCAGACCTAAGGTAGGTTATTTGGGGCCGGCCAACGTCCTGACTTTC
.	TRBJ1-2	.	TRBV18	CASSKGTPGESYTF	TGTGCCAGCTCTAAAGGAACTCCCGGGGAAAGCTACACCTTC
.	TRBJ2-7	once	TRBV5-6	CASSPSVAYEQYF	TGTGCCAGCAGCCCCTCGGTAGCCTACGAGCAGTACTTC
.	TRBJ2-7	.	TRBV10-3	CAISIGVSYEQYF	TGTGCCATCAGCATCGGGGTCTCCTACGAGCAGTACTTC
TRBD1	TRBJ1-1	.	TRBV11-2	CASSPRQGDTEAFF	TGTGCCAGCAGCCCCAGACAGGGCGACACTGAAGCTTTCTTT
TRBD2	TRBJ2-3	.	TRBV7-2	CASSLGLAGTDTQYF	TGTGCCAGCAGCTTGGGACTAGCGGGCACAGATACGCAGTATTTT
TRBD1	TRBJ1-5	.	TRBV19	CASSADRDQPQHF	TGTGCCAGTAGTGCCGACAGGGATCAGCCCCAGCATTTT
TRBD2	TRBJ2-7	.	TRBV7-9	CASNGLAVEQYF	TGTGCCAGCAACGGACTAGCAGTTGAGCAGTACTTC
TRBD2	TRBJ2-7	.	TRBV4-1	CASSLGYQRELDEQYF	TGCGCCAGCAGCCTAGGGTACCAGCGGGAGTTGGACGAGCAGTACTTC
.	TRBJ2-5	once	TRBV19	CASSMAGQETQYF	TGTGCCAGTAGTATGGCAGGCCAAGAGACCCAGTACTTC
.	TRBJ1-4	.	TRBV13	CASSHLTETNEKLFF	TGTGCCAGCAGCCACCTGACAGAAACTAATGAAAAACTGTTTTTT
.	TRBJ2-2	.	TRBV9	CASSVEIGYTGELFF	TGTGCCAGCAGCGTAGAGATCGGGTACACCGGGGAGCTGTTTTTT
TRBD2	TRBJ2-1	.	TRBV2	CASSRLAGGIGEQFF	TGTGCCAGCAGCAGACTAGCGGGAGGGATTGGTGAGCAGTTCTTC
.	TRBJ2-1	.	TRBV27	CASSQFNSYNEQFF	TGTGCCAGCAGTCAGTTTAATTCTTACAATGAGCAGTTCTTC
TRBD1	TRBJ2-2	.	TRBV25-1	CASSAGTGGTGELFF	TGTGCCAGCAGTGCTGGGACAGGGGGCACCGGGGAGCTGTTTTTT
TRBD2	TRBJ2-3	.	TRBV4-1	CASSTSGVESTDTQYF	TGCGCCAGCAGCACTAGCGGGGTGGAAAGCACAGATACGCAGTATTTT
.	TRBJ2-5	.	TRBV19	CASSIVDRETQYF	TGTGCCAGTAGTATAGTTGACAGGGAGACCCAGTACTTC
.	TRBJ1-1	.	TRBV27	CASSPIYRVSGGDTEAFF	TGTGCCAGCAGCCCTATTTACAGGGTCTCAGGTGGGGACACTGAAGCTTTCTTT
.	TRBJ2-5	.	TRBV28	CASTTHTQQGWETQYF	TGTGCCAGCACCACCCATACCCAACAGGGCTGGGAGACCCAGTACTTC
.	TRBJ1-1	once	TRBV5-1	CASSLVGVFTEAFF	TGCGCCAGCAGTCTTGTAGGGGTCTTCACTGAAGCTTTCTTT
.	TRBJ1-1	few	TRBV30	CAWSMGPPEAFF	TGTGCCTGGAGTATGGGCCCTCCTGAAGCTTTCTTT
.	TRBJ2-4	.	TRBV6-5	CASRSIAKNIQYF	TGTGCCAGCAGATCTATAGCCAAAAACATTCAGTACTTC
TRBD2	TRBJ2-7	.	TRBV5-1	CASSLLAINHEQYF	TGCGCCAGCAGCTTACTAGCGATTAACCACGAGCAGTACTTC
.	TRBJ2-7	.	TRBV25-1	CASRDNTTGPTYEQYF	TGTGCCAGCAGAGACAATACGACAGGTCCGACCTACGAGCAGTACTTC
TRBD2	TRBJ2-1	.	TRBV9	CASSAGLAGDPYNEQFF	TGTGCCAGCAGCGCGGGACTAGCGGGAGACCCCTACAATGAGCAGTTCTTC
.	TRBJ2-7	.	TRBV5-6	CASSPIIQGDSYEQYF	TGTGCCAGCAGCCCGATCATACAGGGAGACTCCTACGAGCAGTACTTC
TRBD2	TRBJ2-7	.	TRBV27	CASSLRRGIEQYF	TGTGCCAGTTCCCTCCGGCGGGGGATCGAGCAGTACTTC
TRBD2	TRBJ2-1	.	TRBV5-4	CASSLGLAGGNEQFF	TGTGCCAGCAGCTTGGGACTAGCGGGAGGGAATGAGCAGTTCTTC
.	TRBJ1-5	.	TRBV6-5	CASGRQADQPQHF	TGTGCCAGCGGGAGACAGGCTGATCAGCCCCAGCATTTT
.	TRBJ2-3	.	TRBV15	CATSRDKGGVDTQYF	TGTGCCACCAGCAGAGATAAGGGGGGGGTAGATACGCAGTATTTT
TRBD2	TRBJ2-1	once	TRBV7-9	CASSLTSGGIYNEQFF	TGTGCCAGCAGCTTGACTAGCGGAGGTATCTACAATGAGCAGTTCTTC
.	TRBJ2-4	.	TRBV7-9	CASSSGEIYIQYF	TGTGCCAGCAGCTCCGGGGAGATATACATTCAGTACTTC
.	TRBJ1-2	.	TRBV2	CASSVSGSGGYTF	TGTGCCAGCAGTGTATCCGGGAGTGGCGGCTACACCTTC
.	TRBJ2-7	.	TRBV7-8	CASSLGTRLSSYEQYF	TGTGCCAGCAGCTTAGGTACTAGGTTAAGCTCCTACGAGCAGTACTTC
.	TRBJ2-2	.	TRBV29-1	CSVDQANTGELFF	TGCAGCGTTGACCAGGCCAACACCGGGGAGCTGTTTTTT
TRBD1	TRBJ1-2	.	TRBV27	CASSRQGGAIYGYTF	TGTGCCAGCAGTCGACAGGGTGGCGCAATCTATGGCTACACCTTC
TRBD2	TRBJ2-4	.	TRBV30	CAWGLAGGNIQYF	TGTGCCTGGGGACTAGCGGGAGGAAACATTCAGTACTTC
TRBD1	TRBJ2-7	.	TRBV6-5	CASSYMGQGNYEQYF	TGTGCCAGCAGTTATATGGGACAGGGGAACTACGAGCAGTACTTC